This TCR beta chain was sequenced during a study of T cell responses to AZD1222 COVID-19 vaccine listed by TCRdb under 2021. For the wider study: AZD1222 recipients given second doses at about 4 weeks or at about 12 weeks were pooled, since spike-specific TCR depth and breadth were not found to differ between the two schedules. A total of approximately 250 trial participants underwent TCR sequencing, of whom 207 had received two doses of AZD1222 and roughly 26 had received two doses of the MenACWY control vaccine. Trial participants were enrolled by age into 18-55, 56-69 and 70-plus year subgroups, with approximately 150, 30 and 60 TCR-sequenced participants respectively.

What the work shows at the level of the full study, not this receptor alone: A significant rise in spike-specific TCR breadth and depth was observed after two AZD1222 doses relative to day 0 and relative to MenACWY recipients. Reportedly, almost half of the unique spike-specific TCRs recognized epitopes lying outside the regions that are mutated in the B.1.351 and B.1.1.7 variants. Most participants were white British and females outnumbered males, and the authors suggested that clonal diversity may have been underestimated. Because no samples from the day 14 peak response were available, repertoires could be characterized only after the peak T cell response. The 56-69-year group was small, and its depth increase did not reach significance, likely because of low power. Conclusions about previously exposed vaccinees are limited because only 6 or 7 AZD1222 recipients were SARS-CoV-2 seropositive at baseline. The vaccine-associated CD4 TCRs covered the entire spike protein, and the dominant responses fell in regions 160-218 and 743-854.

The CDR3 regions of human TCRbeta chains were analyzed by immunosequencing. On the study's bioinformatics: Repertoire TCRs were checked for matches against a reference library of SARS-CoV-2-specific TCRs that had been generated using the MIRA antigen-specificity platform. Breadth was defined as the fraction of unique TCRs that were SARS-CoV-2-associated. Depth was defined as the fraction of total T cells that were SARS-CoV-2-associated. Using the MIRA data, each spike-specific TCR was assigned both to the spike region to which the TCR was reactive and to a CD4 or CD8 class. Log10-transformed breadth and depth values were compared by one-way ANOVA with Sidak's multiple comparisons tests. In TCRdb, the immuneACCESS table is reduced to in-frame sequences with V and J assigned. These tables do not hold every clone; where another copy was compared, an unresolved V gene accounts for under half, and the others remain unexplained. The V and J calls and clone size were taken over from that table, and D and trimming were inferred from the DNA. The sample includes 110,000 to 150,000 clones, with about 91% observed a single time. The ten largest clones take up roughly 3.8% of the sample.

Read against the paper, the sample's time point label means: baseline before first vaccination. Samples from vaccinated people were obtained from the UK trials COV001 and COV002, which included a single-blind randomized controlled phase 2/3 trial of AZD1222 (ChAdOx1 nCoV-19) in healthy adults. For TCRbeta chain sequencing, PBMC samples from trial participants were taken at day 0 and at day 28 after the second dose. With respect to this clone: What this receptor recognizes is not known. Base qualities are missing; no much larger clone stands one base away.

This sequence originates from an adult in good health. The sample was peripheral blood, taken on day 0 of AZD1222 vaccination.

The sequenced DNA: TGTGCCAGTGGGACCGGGCTGTTTAGCAATCAGCCCCAGCATTTT. Its translation is CASGTGLFSNQPQHF. The rearrangement joined TRBV19 to TRBJ1-5; TRBD1 is a possible D gene, resting on 5 matching bases. Including the terminal cysteine and phenylalanine, the CDR3 comprises 15 residues. The entry retains the CDR3 DNA only, 45 bases that are in frame from base 1. The junction carries 14 bases between V and J, which are trimmed by 8 bases and 0 bases respectively. The germline V gene (reference sequence) supplies CDR1 LNHDA and CDR2 SQIVND.